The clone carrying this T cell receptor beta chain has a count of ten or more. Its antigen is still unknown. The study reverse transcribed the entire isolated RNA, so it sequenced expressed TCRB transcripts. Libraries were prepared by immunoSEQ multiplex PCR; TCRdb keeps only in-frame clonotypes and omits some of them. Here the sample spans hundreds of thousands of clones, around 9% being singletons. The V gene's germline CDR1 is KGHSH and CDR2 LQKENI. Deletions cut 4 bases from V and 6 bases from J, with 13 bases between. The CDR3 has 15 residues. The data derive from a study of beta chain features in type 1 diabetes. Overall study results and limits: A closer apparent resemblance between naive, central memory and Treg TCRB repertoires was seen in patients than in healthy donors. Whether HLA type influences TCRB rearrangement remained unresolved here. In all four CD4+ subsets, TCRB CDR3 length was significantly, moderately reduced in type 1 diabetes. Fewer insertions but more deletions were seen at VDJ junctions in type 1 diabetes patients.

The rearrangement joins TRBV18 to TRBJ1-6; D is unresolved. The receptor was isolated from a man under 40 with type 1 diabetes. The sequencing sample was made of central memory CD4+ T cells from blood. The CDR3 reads CASSLDRAVNSPLHF. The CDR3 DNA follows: TGTGCCAGCTCACTTGACCGGGCCGTTAATTCACCCCTCCACTTT. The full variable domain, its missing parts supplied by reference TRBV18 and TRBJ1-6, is NAGVMQNPRHLVRRRGQEARLRCSPMKGHSHVYWYRQLPEEGLKFMVYLQKENIIDESGMPKERFSAEFPKEGPSILRIQQVVRGDSAAYFCASSLDRAVNSPLHFGNGTRLTVT.